Each of the 10 T cell receptor beta chains below was sequenced from the same sample in a study of T cells in Graves' hyperthyroidism and ophthalmopathy. From RNA transcripts, TCR beta CDR3 regions were amplified. The study used the HTBI primer set for a first-round RT-PCR of the TCR CDR3. One entry per CDR3 protein, called by TCRdb with MiXCR from the multiplex PCR reads. This sample has around 350,000 distinct CDR3 sequences; roughly 19% occur once, and the top ten carry approximately 4%. The specimen was blood. Receptors originate from a woman younger than 35 with Graves' hyperthyroidism.

V and J are TRBV7-3 and TRBJ1-1; TRBD1 aligns across 8 bases. Germline V CDR1 and CDR2: SGHTA, FQGTGA. J was trimmed by 11 bases and V by 1 base; bases with no gene match: 12. CDR3 length equals 15 residues. CDR3 loop: CASSLSAGGPTGAFF. CDR3 in DNA: TGTGCCAGCAGCTTAAGCGCAGGGGGCCCCACCGGCGCTTTCTTT. The full variable domain, in which reference TRBV7-3 and TRBJ1-1 provide the parts outside the CDR3, is GAGVSQTPSNKVTEKGKYVELRCDPISGHTALYWYRQSLGQGPEFLIYFQGTGAADDSGLPNDRFFAVRPEGSVSTLKIQRTERGDSAVYLCASSLSAGGPTGAFFGQGTRLTVV.

The chain couples TRBV5-1 to TRBJ2-3; D uncertain. With 0 bases removed from V and 5 bases from J, the gap between germline ends came to 7 bases. This CDR3 has 13 amino acids. Looked up from germline, CDR1 is SGHRS and CDR2 is YFSETQ. CDR3 residues: CASSLAVGDTQYF. CDR3 nucleotide sequence: TGCGCCAGCAGCTTGGCCGTCGGAGATACGCAGTATTTT.

This clonotype showed up many times. The V gene is TRBV6-1, the J gene TRBJ2-5; tentatively, D is TRBD2 (5 bases). Germline V gene sequence: CDR1 MNHNS, CDR2 SASEGT. This CDR3 region has 14 residues. Trimming removed 3 bases from V and 4 bases from J, with 12 bases in between. The CDR3 DNA reads as TGTGCCAGCAGTGAGGCGGGCCGGGCAGAGACCCAGTACTTC. Its protein is CASSEAGRAETQYF.

This clonotype was detected many times. V and J are TRBV18 and TRBJ2-5; D assignment may be TRBD1 or TRBD2 (5 bases each). Germline-derived CDR1 and CDR2 are KGHSH and LQKENI. Trimming shortened V by 2 bases and J by 10 bases, and 17 bases separated the two germline ends. This CDR3 has 14 residues. DNA of the CDR3: TGTGCCAGCTCACCATCCGAGGGGAATCGGGACCAGTACTTC. Translation: CASSPSEGNRDQYF.

This clonotype appeared many times. CDR3 protein: CASSLNLRTAIEPFF. CDR3 in DNA: TGTGCCAGCAGTTTAAATCTCAGAACTGCGATTGAGCCTTTCTTT. The chain links TRBV28 to TRBJ1-1, with D unresolved. CDR1 is MDHEN and CDR2 is SYDVKM in the germline V gene. Trimming removed 2 bases from V and 12 bases from J, with 22 bases in between. This CDR3 region has 15 residues.

The table lists this clonotype with many counts. J is TRBJ2-2 and V is TRBV5-1; D gene ambiguous. This CDR3 is built from 14 residues. Germline V gene data show CDR1 as SGHRS and CDR2 as YFSETQ. The V end lost 4 bases, the J end lost 0 bases, and 7 bases lay between the germline ends. CDR3 sequence: CASSPFPNTGELFF. The CDR3 DNA sequence: TGCGCCAGCAGCCCCTTTCCGAACACCGGGGAGCTGTTTTTT.

This clonotype was seen at least ten times. V usage is TRBV12-3 or TRBV12-4 and J usage is TRBJ2-6; D is undetermined. This CDR3 is 12 amino acids long. Trimming left V 5 bases short and J 3 bases short, with 2 bases between. The CDR3 is CASSVGANVLTF. The CDR3 coding sequence is TGTGCCAGCAGTGTTGGGGCCAACGTCCTGACTTTC.

This clonotype was seen at least ten times. V and J are TRBV7-2 and TRBJ1-3, with D perhaps matching TRBD1 (6 bases). V was shortened by 1 base and J by 2 bases, with 12 bases between the two germline ends. Germline V gene sequence: CDR1 SGHTA, CDR2 FQGNSA. This CDR3 is built from 16 residues. For the CDR3, the DNA is TGTGCCAGCAGCTTAGGGGGGGCCCAGGCTGGAAACACCATATATTTT. Its translation: CASSLGGAQAGNTIYF.

This clonotype was counted ten times or more. The chain recombines TRBV5-1 with TRBJ2-5; D is uncertain. Between the trimmed V and J ends, which lost 6 bases and 2 bases, there was a span of 5 bases. Germline lookup yields CDR1 SGHRS and CDR2 YFSETQ. The CDR3 is made up of 11 amino acids. This CDR3 is CASTEQETQYF. DNA of the CDR3: TGCGCCAGCACCGAACAAGAGACCCAGTACTTC.

There are many counts of this clonotype. The CDR3 bases are TGTGCCAGCAGCCCCGTGTTCCCCTTATACGAGCAGTACTTC. This gives the protein CASSPVFPLYEQYF. This sequence joins TRBV7-9 and TRBJ2-7, with D unresolved. Germline values: CDR1 SEHNR, CDR2 FQNEAQ (reference sequence). The CDR3 runs to 14 residues. V lost 5 bases, J lost 4 bases, and 15 bases lay in between.